Many counts were recorded for the clone carrying this TCR beta chain. Its antigen is as yet unknown. This sample was taken from a study of cytomegalovirus exposure and HLA in healthy donors. Whole-study findings and limits: One later analysis reportedly identified an Asian-associated ancestry cluster that showed fewer N-insertions than the roughly 670-donor mean. Accurate predictions that matched the HLA-A and HLA-B alleles of most subjects were reportedly made from TCR beta sequences.

PCR primers comprised 60 Vbeta and 13 Jbeta primers. The repertoire was sequenced with immunoSEQ multiplex PCR; TCRdb's copy has only in-frame clones and lacks some. The table shows around 150,000 clones, with 64% occurring only once. The sequencing sample was made of PBMCs. The receptor's source is a woman in her twenties or thirties in good health and CMV-seropositive.

CDR3 sequence: CASSDSGLAGYNEQFF. The CDR3 DNA follows: TGTGCCAGCAGTGACTCGGGACTAGCGGGTTACAATGAGCAGTTCTTC. The chain uses TRBV6-4 and TRBJ2-1; 12 nucleotides align to TRBD2. The CDR3 totals 16 residues. Germline CDR1 reads MRHNA; CDR2 reads SNTAGT. Germline trimming cut 0 bases from V and 4 bases from J; bases unmatched to any gene: 1.